This T cell receptor (beta chain) emerged from a study of T cell responses to AZD1222 COVID-19 vaccine. TCRdb's table, derived via immunoSEQ multiplex PCR, lists solely in-frame clones and lacks some. The sample lists tens of thousands of clones; about 90% were seen once. The sequences come from peripheral blood, collected 28 days after the second AZD1222 dose. The sequence came from an adult who received the AZD1222 COVID-19 vaccine.

The CDR3, as DNA: TGTGCCAGCAGTTACTCTGCGACGAACACCGGGGAGCTGTTTTTT. Amino acid sequence: CASSYSATNTGELFF. This chain connects TRBV6-5 to TRBJ2-2; D unresolved. This CDR3 is 15 amino acids long. With 0 bases removed from V and 0 bases from J, the gap between germline ends came to 5 bases. Germline V CDR1 and CDR2: MNHEY, SVGAGI.